This record covers a single TCR beta chain. The authors' processing: Reference gene primer amplification gave nucleated cell count estimates. TCRdb keeps only in-frame clones here, not all; method: immunoSEQ multiplex PCR. Clone size and the V and J calls come from that table; the DNA yielded D and trimming. Counted here are roughly 120,000 clones, approximately 87% occurring once; the ten biggest clones make up under 3%. The data were taken from a study of blood T cell repertoires in COVID-19. Study summary: From T cells, B-cell-depleted T cells, or PBMCs came the material, which was cDNA or gDNA.

The sequenced material came from peripheral blood. The clonotype comes from a man aged 30 to 39 with acute or convalescent COVID-19.

The CDR3 nucleotides are TGTGCCAGTACCGGGAGTTCGTTTTATGGCTACACCTTC. This gives the protein CASTGSSFYGYTF. This rearrangement joins TRBV19 to TRBJ1-2; D gene uncertain. In germline, CDR1 is LNHDA, CDR2 SQIVND (reference sequence). V was shortened by 7 bases and J by 5 bases, with 14 bases between the two germline ends. The CDR3 loop spans 13 amino acids.